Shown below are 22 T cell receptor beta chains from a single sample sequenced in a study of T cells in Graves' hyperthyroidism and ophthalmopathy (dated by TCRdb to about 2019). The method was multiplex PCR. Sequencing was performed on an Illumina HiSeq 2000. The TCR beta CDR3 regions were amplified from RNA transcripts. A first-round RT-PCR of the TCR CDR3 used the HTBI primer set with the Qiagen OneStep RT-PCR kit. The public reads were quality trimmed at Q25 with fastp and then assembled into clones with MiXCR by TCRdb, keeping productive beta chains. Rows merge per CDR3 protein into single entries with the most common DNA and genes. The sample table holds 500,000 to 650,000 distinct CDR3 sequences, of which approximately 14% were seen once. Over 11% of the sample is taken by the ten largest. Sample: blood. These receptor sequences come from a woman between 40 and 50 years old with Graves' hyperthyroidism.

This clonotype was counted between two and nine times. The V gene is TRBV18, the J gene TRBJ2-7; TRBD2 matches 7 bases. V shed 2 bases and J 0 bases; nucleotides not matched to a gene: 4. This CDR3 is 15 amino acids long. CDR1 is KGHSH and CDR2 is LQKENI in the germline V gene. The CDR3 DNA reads TGTGCCAGCTCACCAGCGCGGGAGAGCTCCTACGAGCAGTACTTC. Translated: CASSPARESSYEQYF.

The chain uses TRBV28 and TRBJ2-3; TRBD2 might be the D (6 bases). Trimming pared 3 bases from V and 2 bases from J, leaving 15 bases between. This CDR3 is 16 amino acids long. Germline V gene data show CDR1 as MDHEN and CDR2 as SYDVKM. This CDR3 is CASSFSAGSYTDTQYF. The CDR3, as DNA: TGTGCCAGCAGTTTTTCAGCGGGTTCCTACACAGATACGCAGTATTTT.

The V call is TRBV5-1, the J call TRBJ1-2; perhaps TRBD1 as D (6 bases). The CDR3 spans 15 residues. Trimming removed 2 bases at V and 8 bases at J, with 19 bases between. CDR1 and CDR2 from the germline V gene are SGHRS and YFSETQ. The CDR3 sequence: CASSLLGQTGSGYTF. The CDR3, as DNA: TGCGCCAGCAGCTTATTAGGACAGACGGGGTCGGGCTACACCTTC. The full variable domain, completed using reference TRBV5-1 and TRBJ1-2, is KAGVTQTPRYLIKTRGQQVTLSCSPISGHRSVSWYQQTPGQGLQFLFEYFSETQRNKGNFPGRFSGRQFSNSRSEMNVSTLELGDSALYLCASSLLGQTGSGYTFGSGTRLTVV.

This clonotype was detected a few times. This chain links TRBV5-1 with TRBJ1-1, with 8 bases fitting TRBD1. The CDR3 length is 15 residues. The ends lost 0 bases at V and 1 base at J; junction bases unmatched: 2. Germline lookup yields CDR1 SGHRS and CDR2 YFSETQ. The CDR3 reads CASSLDRGANTEAFF. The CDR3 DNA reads TGCGCCAGCAGCTTGGACAGGGGGGCGAACACTGAAGCTTTCTTT.

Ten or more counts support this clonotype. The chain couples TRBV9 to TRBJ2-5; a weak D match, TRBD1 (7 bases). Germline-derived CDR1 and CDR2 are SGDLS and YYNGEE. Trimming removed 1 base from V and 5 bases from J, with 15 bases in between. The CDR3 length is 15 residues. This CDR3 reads CASSVLEGAGETQYF. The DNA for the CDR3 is TGTGCCAGCAGCGTATTGGAGGGGGCGGGTGAGACCCAGTACTTC.

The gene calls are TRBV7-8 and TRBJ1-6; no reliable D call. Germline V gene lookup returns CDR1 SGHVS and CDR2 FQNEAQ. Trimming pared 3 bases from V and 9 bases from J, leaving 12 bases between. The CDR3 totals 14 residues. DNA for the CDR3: TGTGCCAGCAGCTTGAAGACAATAAGTTCACCCCTCCACTTT. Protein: CASSLKTISSPLHF.

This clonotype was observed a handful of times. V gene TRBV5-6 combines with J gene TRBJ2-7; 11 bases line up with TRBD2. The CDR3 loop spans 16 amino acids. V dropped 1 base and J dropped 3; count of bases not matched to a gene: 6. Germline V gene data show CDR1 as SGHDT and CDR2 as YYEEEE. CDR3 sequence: CASSLLAGGGGYEQYF. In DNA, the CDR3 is TGTGCCAGCAGCTTGCTAGCGGGAGGAGGGGGCTACGAGCAGTACTTC.

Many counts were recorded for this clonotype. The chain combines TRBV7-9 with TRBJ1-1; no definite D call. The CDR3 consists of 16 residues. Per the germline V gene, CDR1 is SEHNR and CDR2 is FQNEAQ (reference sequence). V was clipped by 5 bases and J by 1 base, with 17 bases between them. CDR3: CASSPVDTDPNTEAFF. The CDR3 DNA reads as TGTGCCAGCAGCCCCGTGGATACAGACCCGAACACTGAAGCTTTCTTT.

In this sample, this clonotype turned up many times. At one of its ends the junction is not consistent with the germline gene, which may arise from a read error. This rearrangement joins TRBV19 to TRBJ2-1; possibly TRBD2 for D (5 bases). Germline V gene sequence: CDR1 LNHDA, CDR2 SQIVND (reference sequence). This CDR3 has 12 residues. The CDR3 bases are TGTGCCAGCAGTATAGAGGGAAATGAGCAGTTCTTC. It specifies CASSIEGNEQFF.

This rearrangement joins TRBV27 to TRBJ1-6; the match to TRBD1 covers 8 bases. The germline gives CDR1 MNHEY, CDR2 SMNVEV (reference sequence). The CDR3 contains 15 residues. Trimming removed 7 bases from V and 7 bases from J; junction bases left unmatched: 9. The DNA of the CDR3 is TGTGCCAGCAAACGGACAGGGACTAGCAATTCACCCCTCCACTTT. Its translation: CASKRTGTSNSPLHF.

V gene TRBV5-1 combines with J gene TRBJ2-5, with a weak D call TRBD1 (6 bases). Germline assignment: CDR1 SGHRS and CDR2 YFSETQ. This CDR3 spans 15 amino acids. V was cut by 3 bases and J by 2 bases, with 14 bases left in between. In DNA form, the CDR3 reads TGCGCCAGCAGCTCCGGACAGCTGTGGCAAGAGACCCAGTACTTC. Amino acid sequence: CASSSGQLWQETQYF.

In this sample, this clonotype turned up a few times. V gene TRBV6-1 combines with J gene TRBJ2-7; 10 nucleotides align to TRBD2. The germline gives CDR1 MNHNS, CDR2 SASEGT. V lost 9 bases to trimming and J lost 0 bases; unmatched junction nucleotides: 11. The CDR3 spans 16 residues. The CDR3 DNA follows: TGTGCCAGGTTAGTGCCCGGGACTAGCGACTCCTACGAGCAGTACTTC. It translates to CARLVPGTSDSYEQYF.

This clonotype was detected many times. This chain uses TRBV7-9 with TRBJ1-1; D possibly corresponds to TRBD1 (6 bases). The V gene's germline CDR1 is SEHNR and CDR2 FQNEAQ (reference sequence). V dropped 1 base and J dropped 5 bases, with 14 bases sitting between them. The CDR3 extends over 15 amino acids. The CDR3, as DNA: TGTGCCAGCAGCTTAGAGCAGGGGATGGAGACTGAAGCTTTCTTT. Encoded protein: CASSLEQGMETEAFF.

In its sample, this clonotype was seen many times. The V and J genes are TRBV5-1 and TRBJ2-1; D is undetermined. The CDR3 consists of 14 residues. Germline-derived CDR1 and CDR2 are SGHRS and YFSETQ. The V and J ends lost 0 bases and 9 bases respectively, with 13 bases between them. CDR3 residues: CASSLGSGPGEQFF. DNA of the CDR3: TGCGCCAGCAGCTTGGGGTCCGGTCCGGGTGAGCAGTTCTTC.

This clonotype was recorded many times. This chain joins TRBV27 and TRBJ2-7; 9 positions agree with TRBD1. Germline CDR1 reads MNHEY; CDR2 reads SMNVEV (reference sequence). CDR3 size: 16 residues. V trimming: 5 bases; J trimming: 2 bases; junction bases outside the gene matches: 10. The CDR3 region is CASSTAGTGSPYEQYF. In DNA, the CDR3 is TGTGCCAGCAGTACCGCCGGGACAGGGAGTCCCTACGAGCAGTACTTC.

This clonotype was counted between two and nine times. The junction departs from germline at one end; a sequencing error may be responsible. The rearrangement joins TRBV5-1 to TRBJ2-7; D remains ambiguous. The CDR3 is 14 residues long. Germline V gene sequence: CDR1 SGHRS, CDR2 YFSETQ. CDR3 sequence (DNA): TGCGCCAGCAGCTTGATGCGTCAACCCGACGATCAGTACTTC. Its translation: CASSLMRQPDDQYF.

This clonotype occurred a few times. The CDR3 region has the DNA TGTGCCAGCAGTGAAATTGCCCGGACAGGGTTCCACGAGCAGTACTTC. The encoded protein is CASSEIARTGFHEQYF. This sequence joins TRBV6-1 and TRBJ2-7; TRBD1 aligns across 8 bases. J lost 5 bases, V lost 2 bases, and 11 bases had no gene match. This CDR3 is 16 amino acids long. The germline gives CDR1 MNHNS, CDR2 SASEGT.

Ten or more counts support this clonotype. CDR3 in amino acids: CASSLTGAPWGYTF. The DNA of the CDR3 is TGTGCCAGCAGTTTAACGGGGGCTCCCTGGGGCTACACCTTC. The rearrangement links TRBV28 to TRBJ1-2, with D maybe TRBD1 (6 bases). Between the trimmed V and J ends, which lost 2 bases and 8 bases, there was a span of 15 bases. Germline lookup yields CDR1 MDHEN and CDR2 SYDVKM. There are 14 residues in the CDR3.

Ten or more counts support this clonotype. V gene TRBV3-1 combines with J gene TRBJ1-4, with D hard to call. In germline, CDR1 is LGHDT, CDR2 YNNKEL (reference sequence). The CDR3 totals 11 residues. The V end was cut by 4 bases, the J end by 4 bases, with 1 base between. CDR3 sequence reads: CASSRNEKLFF. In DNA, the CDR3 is TGTGCCAGCAGCCGTAATGAAAAACTGTTTTTT. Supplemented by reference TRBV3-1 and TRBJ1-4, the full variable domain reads DTAVSQTPKYLVTQMGNDKSIKCEQNLGHDTMYWYKQDSKKFLKIMFSYNNKELIINETVPNRFSPKSPDKAHLNLHINSLELGDSAVYFCASSRNEKLFFGSGTQLSVL.

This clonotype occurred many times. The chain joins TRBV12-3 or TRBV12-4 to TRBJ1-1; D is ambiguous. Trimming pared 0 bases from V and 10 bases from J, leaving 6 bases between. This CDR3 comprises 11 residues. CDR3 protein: CASSLAGPAFF. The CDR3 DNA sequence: TGTGCCAGCAGTTTAGCTGGGCCAGCTTTCTTT.

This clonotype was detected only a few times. The CDR3 DNA follows: TGTGCCAGTAACAAAGGTACGGGACAGGGAGTAAATGAGCAGTTCTTC. This gives the protein CASNKGTGQGVNEQFF. J is TRBJ2-1 and V is TRBV19, with 9 bases fitting TRBD1. The length of the CDR3 is 16 residues. Looked up from germline, CDR1 is LNHDA and CDR2 is SQIVND (reference sequence). Losses at the gene ends were 7 bases for V and 7 bases for J; bases not matched to a gene: 14. Full variable domain (outside the CDR3, taken from reference TRBV19 and TRBJ2-1): DGGITQSPKYLFRKEGQNVTLSCEQNLNHDAMYWYRQDPGQGLRLIYYSQIVNDFQKGDIAEGYSVSREKKESFPLTVTSAQKNPTAFYLCASNKGTGQGVNEQFFGPGTRLTVL.

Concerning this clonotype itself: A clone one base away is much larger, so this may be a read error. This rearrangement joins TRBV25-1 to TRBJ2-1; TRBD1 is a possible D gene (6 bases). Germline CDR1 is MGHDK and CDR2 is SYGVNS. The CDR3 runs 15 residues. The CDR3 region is CASGDTQGRYNEQFF. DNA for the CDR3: TGTGCCAGCGGTGATACCCAGGGGCGATACAATGAGCAGTTCTTC.